A selection of T cell receptor beta chains follows, all from one sample in a study of regulatory T cells in long-lasting Graves disease. TCRdb called the multiplex PCR reads again in MiXCR, with one record for every CDR3 protein. The sample holds roughly 450,000 distinct CDR3 sequences; less than 25% are singletons and the top ten take roughly 8%. The sequencing used peripheral blood mononuclear cells (PBMCs), collected when the disease was refractory, from a patient treated with antithyroid drugs. The receptors derive from a female donor with Graves disease. Each CDR3 is given with its conserved first and last residue.

J,V,CDR3
TRBJ1-6,TRBV20-1,CSASLSSRVTSSYNSPLHF
TRBJ1-2,TRBV27,CASSFMGPQSDGYTF
TRBJ2-7,TRBV4-2,CASSQIRDSAYEQYF
TRBJ1-5,TRBV28,CASSLGGRNQPQHF
TRBJ1-3,TRBV3-1,CASSQGSGGTIYF
TRBJ1-2,TRBV11-2,CASSFLLRVYF
TRBJ2-1,TRBV27,CASKGLAGNNEQFF
TRBJ1-1,TRBV30,CAWSPPGLNTEAFF
TRBJ1-6,TRBV20-1,CSARTGLNPPLHF
TRBJ1-2,TRBV6-5,CASSYSGGSYGYTF
TRBJ2-7,TRBV3-1,CASSQGSVGTYEQYF
TRBJ1-5,TRBV6-5,CASSYGGARQPQHF
TRBJ1-5,TRBV4-1,CASSQGIGGDQPQHF
TRBJ1-2,TRBV5-6,CASSGASRANYGYTF
TRBJ2-7,TRBV28,CASSHSGTISYEQYF
TRBJ2-7,TRBV6-1,CASTPGLAGTYEQYF
TRBJ1-5,TRBV2,CASSLQGMADQPQHF
TRBJ2-7,TRBV6-2/TRBV6-3,CASTRQGTPYEQYF
TRBJ2-4,TRBV24-1,CATSGQGYIQYF
TRBJ2-7,TRBV2,CASRRLREDSYEQYF
TRBJ1-2,TRBV6-2/TRBV6-3,CVSSEATGDYGYTF
TRBJ2-7,TRBV6-5,CASSWGGGSSYEQYF
TRBJ2-5,TRBV28,CASSPLGGDSEETQYF
TRBJ1-2,TRBV9,CASNRGGTGKGYTF
TRBJ2-4,TRBV28,CASSFIWGQKNIQYF
TRBJ2-5,TRBV5-4,CASQRTGANQETQYF
TRBJ1-1,TRBV19,CASSDRQPINEAFF
TRBJ1-1,TRBV11-3,CASSADQDTEAFF
TRBJ2-2,TRBV27,CASSLAGQGGTGELFF
TRBJ2-7,TRBV6-4,CASSPDSGSYEQYF
TRBJ1-2,TRBV5-1,CASRTATEPGGYTF
TRBJ2-7,TRBV20-1,CSVRGGRRSNEQYF
TRBJ1-2,TRBV28,CASSARPGHGGYTF
TRBJ1-5,TRBV13,CASSSPPPYRDSNQPQHF
TRBJ1-1,TRBV5-6,CASSSFTGSPEAFF
TRBJ2-7,TRBV5-4,CASSFPGRAAYEQYF
TRBJ2-5,TRBV19,CASSIDWKETQYF
TRBJ1-5,TRBV28,CAFGRPQHF
TRBJ2-7,TRBV28,CASGERRSYEQYF
TRBJ1-1,TRBV5-1,CASSLVANSNTEAFF
TRBJ2-5,TRBV20-1,CSARVTGTHPLDQYF
TRBJ2-7,TRBV29-1,CSVEAYRGGQYF
TRBJ1-1,TRBV7-8,CASSPRSGNTEAFF
TRBJ1-5,TRBV24-1,CATSVPQTNQPQHF